This is a list of T cell receptor beta chains from one sample in a study of control samples from healthy donors and cancer patients. Clones were sequenced by immunoSEQ multiplex PCR, and TCRdb holds only the in-frame ones, with some missing. The data show 99,000 or so clones, 83% seen once. The sequenced material came from blood. The receptor source for this set is a woman aged 50 to 60 in good health. CDR3s include the opening cysteine and the closing phenylalanine or tryptophan. D genes are given only for firm matches. Where a row states a size, it is once, few, many or the class of an expanded clone; other rows omit it.

d_call j_call v_call clone_size cdr3_aa cdr3_nt
TRBD1 TRBJ2-7 TRBV29-1 - CSAEQGREQYF TGCAGCGCCGAACAGGGGCGCGAGCAGTACTTC
- TRBJ1-2 TRBV3-1/TRBV3-2 - CASSQLSEPLSGYTF TGTGCCAGCAGCCAATTAAGTGAACCCCTTAGCGGCTACACCTTC
- TRBJ2-3 TRBV6-2/TRBV6-3 - CASSQKTFYTDTQYF TGTGCCAGCAGCCAGAAGACTTTTTACACAGATACGCAGTATTTT
- TRBJ1-1 TRBV2 - CASSTDRNTEAFF TGTGCCAGCAGCACCGACAGGAACACTGAAGCTTTCTTT
TRBD2 TRBJ2-1 TRBV11-3 - CASSLTSGGVGEQFF TGTGCCAGCAGCTTAACTAGCGGGGGGGTTGGTGAGCAGTTCTTC
- TRBJ1-1 TRBV14 - CASSPTHRRRAFF TGTGCCAGCAGCCCGACTCACCGTCGCAGAGCTTTCTTT
TRBD1 TRBJ2-5 TRBV2 - CASSSTPGQGRETQYF TGTGCCAGCAGTAGTACTCCGGGACAGGGCCGGGAGACCCAGTACTTC
- TRBJ2-3 TRBV11-3 - CASSLGADTQYF TGTGCCAGCAGCTTAGGGGCAGATACGCAGTATTTT
- TRBJ2-1 TRBV28 - CARSLQAHSYNEQFF TGTGCCCGCAGTTTGCAGGCTCACTCCTACAATGAGCAGTTCTTC
- TRBJ1-1 TRBV30 - CAWSPRAGDAFF TGTGCCTGGAGCCCCAGGGCAGGGGACGCTTTCTTT
- TRBJ2-7 TRBV27 - CASSVQVGYEQYF TGTGCCAGCAGCGTACAGGTTGGGTACGAGCAGTACTTC
TRBD2 TRBJ2-2 TRBV7-2 - CASSSGLAGAGGSGELFF TGTGCCAGCAGCTCGGGACTAGCGGGCGCGGGGGGTTCAGGGGAGCTGTTTTTT
- TRBJ1-2 TRBV2 - CASSGFRDDYGYTF TGTGCCAGCAGTGGCTTCCGGGACGACTATGGCTACACCTTC
TRBD1 TRBJ2-1 TRBV23-1 - CASSRGDSYNEQFF TGCGCCAGCAGTCGTGGGGACAGCTACAATGAGCAGTTCTTC
- TRBJ1-2 TRBV5-4 - CASSFKTENYGYTF TGTGCCAGCAGCTTTAAGACTGAGAACTATGGCTACACCTTC
TRBD2 TRBJ2-5 TRBV5-1 - CASSPRTRQETQYF TGCGCCAGCAGCCCCAGGACTAGACAAGAGACCCAGTACTTC
- TRBJ1-4 TRBV10-3 - CAIRDATNEKLFF TGTGCCATCAGAGATGCAACTAATGAAAAACTGTTTTTT
- TRBJ2-2 TRBV27 - CASSLNGRNTGELFF TGTGCCAGCAGTTTAAACGGGAGGAACACCGGGGAGCTGTTTTTT
TRBD2 TRBJ2-5 TRBV27 - CASSRGGGIQETQYF TGTGCCAGCAGCCGTGGGGGGGGGATCCAAGAGACCCAGTACTTC
- TRBJ1-4 TRBV6-1 - CASSEVPTLVEKLFF TGTGCCAGCAGTGAGGTTCCGACGCTAGTGGAAAAACTGTTTTTT
- TRBJ1-1 TRBV3-1/TRBV3-2 - CASSPHQGKAEAFF TGTGCCAGCAGCCCACACCAGGGGAAGGCTGAAGCTTTCTTT
- TRBJ1-6 TRBV11-3 - CASSLSGADSPLHF TGTGCCAGCAGCTTATCAGGGGCCGATTCACCCCTCCACTTT
TRBD2 TRBJ2-7 TRBV5-4 once CASSLTSGDYEQYF TGTGCCAGCAGCTTGACTAGCGGGGACTACGAGCAGTACTTC
- TRBJ1-1 TRBV11-2 - CASSQGSPPTEAFF TGTGCCAGCAGCCAAGGGTCCCCGCCGACTGAAGCTTTCTTT
- TRBJ2-3 TRBV9 - CASSVELSFTDTQYF TGTGCCAGCAGCGTAGAACTTAGCTTTACAGATACGCAGTATTTT
TRBD1 TRBJ2-3 TRBV27 - CASSSGSGQGITDTQYF TGTGCCAGCAGTTCTGGGTCGGGACAGGGTATTACAGATACGCAGTATTTT
TRBD1 TRBJ2-3 TRBV11-3 - CASSPGQGVTDTQYF TGTGCCAGCAGCCCGGGACAGGGAGTCACAGATACGCAGTATTTT
TRBD1 TRBJ1-2 TRBV7-2 - CASSLYRGEGGYTF TGTGCCAGCAGCTTGTACAGGGGGGAGGGTGGCTACACCTTC
- TRBJ2-1 TRBV5-1 - CASSPPGEQFF TGCGCCAGCAGCCCCCCCGGTGAGCAGTTCTTC
- TRBJ1-1 TRBV24-1 - CATSGGVGGTEAFF TGTGCCACCAGTGGCGGGGTTGGGGGCACTGAAGCTTTCTTT
TRBD2 TRBJ2-5 TRBV4-3 - CASSQGSGGAWETQYF TGCGCCAGCAGCCAAGGTTCCGGGGGGGCCTGGGAGACCCAGTACTTC
TRBD1 TRBJ2-7 TRBV6-5 - CASSTRDRGPYEQYF TGTGCCAGCAGTACCCGGGACAGGGGACCCTACGAGCAGTACTTC
- TRBJ2-1 TRBV29-1 many CSVDETAQGNEQFF TGCAGCGTTGATGAGACGGCCCAAGGGAATGAGCAGTTCTTC
TRBD1 TRBJ1-5 TRBV4-3 few CASSQDGQGNQPQHF TGCGCCAGCAGCCAAGACGGACAGGGTAATCAGCCCCAGCATTTT
- TRBJ1-4 TRBV3-1/TRBV3-2 few CASSQAWTDANEKLFF TGTGCCAGCAGCCAAGCGTGGACAGACGCTAATGAAAAACTGTTTTTT
TRBD1 TRBJ2-7 TRBV29-1 - CSVGTGREQYF TGCAGCGTAGGGACAGGGCGAGAGCAGTACTTC
- TRBJ2-7 TRBV2 - CASSGQVIGYEQYF TGTGCCAGCAGTGGACAGGTTATCGGCTACGAGCAGTACTTC
- TRBJ1-1 TRBV6-2/TRBV6-3 many CASSYTGSDTEAFF TGTGCCAGCAGTTACACAGGGTCGGACACTGAAGCTTTCTTT
- TRBJ1-2 TRBV24-1 few CATSDGWYANNYGYTF TGTGCCACCAGTGATGGTTGGTACGCGAATAACTATGGCTACACCTTC
TRBD1 TRBJ2-7 TRBV18 - CASSPPNRGAEEQYF TGTGCCAGCTCACCACCAAACAGGGGGGCGGAAGAGCAGTACTTC
- TRBJ1-1 TRBV30 - CAWRAEMNTEAFF TGTGCCTGGAGAGCCGAAATGAACACTGAAGCTTTCTTT